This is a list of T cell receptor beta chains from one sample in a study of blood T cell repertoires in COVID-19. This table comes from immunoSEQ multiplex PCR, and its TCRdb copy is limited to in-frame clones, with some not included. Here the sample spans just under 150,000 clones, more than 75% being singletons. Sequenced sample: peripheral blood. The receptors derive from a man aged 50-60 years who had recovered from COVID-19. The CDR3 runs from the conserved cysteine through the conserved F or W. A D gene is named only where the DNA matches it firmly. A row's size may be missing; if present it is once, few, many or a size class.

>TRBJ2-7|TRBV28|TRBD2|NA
TGTGCCAGCAGTGTGAGGGAGGGAAAGCAGTACTTC
CASSVREGKQYF
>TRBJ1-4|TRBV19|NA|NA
TGTGCCAGTAGTACCTCAGAGAGGGCTAATGAAAAACTGTTTTTT
CASSTSERANEKLFF
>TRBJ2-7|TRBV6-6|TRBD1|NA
TGTGCCAGCAGTCCAGTCCCGGGACAGGGGCCCCCTTACTCCTACGAGCAGTACTTC
CASSPVPGQGPPYSYEQYF
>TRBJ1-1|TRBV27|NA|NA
TGTGCCAGCAGTCCCAGTCGGACTACTGAAGCTTTCTTT
CASSPSRTTEAFF
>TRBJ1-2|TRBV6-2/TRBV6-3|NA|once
TGTGCCAGCAGTTACAGGCCCGGTTCGGGTGGCTACACCTTC
CASSYRPGSGGYTF
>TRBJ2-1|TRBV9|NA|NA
TGTGCCAGCAGCGTTGCGGGACTTTACAATGAGCAGTTCTTC
CASSVAGLYNEQFF
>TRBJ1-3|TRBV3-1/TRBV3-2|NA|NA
TGTGCCAGCAGCCTGCGGGAGTCACACTCTGGAAACACCATATATTTT
CASSLRESHSGNTIYF
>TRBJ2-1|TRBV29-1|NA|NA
TGCAGCGTTGAAGATCGCTATGGGCGCCCAGAGAACTACAATGAGCAGTTCTTC
CSVEDRYGRPENYNEQFF
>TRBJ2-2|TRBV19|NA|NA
TGTGCCACCGGCGCTCGGGGAGACACCGGGGAGCTGTTTTTT
CATGARGDTGELFF
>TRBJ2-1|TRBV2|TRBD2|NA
TGTGCCAGCAGTTCGGGGGGGAGTTACAATGAGCAGTTCTTC
CASSSGGSYNEQFF
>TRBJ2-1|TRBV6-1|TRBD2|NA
TGTGCCAGCAGTGAACTAGCGGGGGGCAATGAGCAGTTCTTC
CASSELAGGNEQFF
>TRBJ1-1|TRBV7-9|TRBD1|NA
TGTGCCAGCAGTCGAGGGACAGGGGAGGGTGAAGCTTTCTTT
CASSRGTGEGEAFF
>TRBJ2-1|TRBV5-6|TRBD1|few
TGTGCCAGCAGCTTGGAGGGACAGGCACTCTACAATGAGCAGTTCTTC
CASSLEGQALYNEQFF
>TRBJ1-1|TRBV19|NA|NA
TGTGCCAGTAGTACCCTTAAGACATCGAACACTGAAGCTTTCTTT
CASSTLKTSNTEAFF
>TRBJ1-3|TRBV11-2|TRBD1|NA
TGTGCCAGCAGCCTCGGACAGGGCGCCACCTCTGGAAACACCATATATTTT
CASSLGQGATSGNTIYF
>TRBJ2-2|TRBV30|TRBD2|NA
TGTGCCTGGAGGCCCCGCGGGGGAGGCACCGGGGAGCTGTTTTTT
CAWRPRGGGTGELFF
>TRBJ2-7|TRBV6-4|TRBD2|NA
TGTGCCAGCAGTCCACCGAGGACTAGCGGGTCAACCTACGAGCAGTACTTC
CASSPPRTSGSTYEQYF
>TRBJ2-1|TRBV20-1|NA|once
TGCAGTGCTAGTGGACAGACCATGAATGAGCAGTTCTTC
CSASGQTMNEQFF
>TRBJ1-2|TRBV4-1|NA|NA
TGCGCCAGCAGCCAAGTCAGGACAGACTATGGCTACACCTTC
CASSQVRTDYGYTF
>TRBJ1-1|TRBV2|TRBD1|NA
TGTGCCAGCAGTGAAAAGACAGGGTCGAAGACTGAAGCTTTCTTT
CASSEKTGSKTEAFF
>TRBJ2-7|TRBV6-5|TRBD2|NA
TGTGCCAGCAGGGGGAGGGGAACCTCCTACGAGCAGTACTTC
CASRGRGTSYEQYF
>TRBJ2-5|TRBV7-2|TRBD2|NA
TGTGCCAGCAGCTTAAGGCTAGCGGGGACCCAGTACTTC
CASSLRLAGTQYF
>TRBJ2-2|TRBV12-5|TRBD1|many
TGTGCTAGTGGTTTGGGAACCGGGACAGGGGACACCGGGGAGCTGTTTTTT
CASGLGTGTGDTGELFF
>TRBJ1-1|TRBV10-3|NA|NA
TGTGCCATCACGGAGGGAGCAAACACTGAAGCTTTCTTT
CAITEGANTEAFF
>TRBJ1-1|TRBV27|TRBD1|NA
TGTGCCAGCAGTTGGACAGGGGGCGACACTGAAGCTTTCTTT
CASSWTGGDTEAFF
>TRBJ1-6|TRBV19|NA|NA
TGTGCCAGTAGTACCCCGGTAAGGGGAAATTCACCCCTCCACTTT
CASSTPVRGNSPLHF
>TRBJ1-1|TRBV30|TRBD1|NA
TGTGCCTGGAGCGCCGACAGGGGTTTTCCTGAAGCTTTCTTT
CAWSADRGFPEAFF
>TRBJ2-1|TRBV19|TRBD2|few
TGTGCCAGTAGTATACAGGCTAGCGGGGCCAGGGATGAGCAGTTCTTC
CASSIQASGARDEQFF
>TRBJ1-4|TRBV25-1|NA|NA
TGTGCCAGCAGTTCAGGGAGGGCTAATGAAAAACTGTTTTTT
CASSSGRANEKLFF
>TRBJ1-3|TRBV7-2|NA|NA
TGTGCCAGCAGCTCGCCAGGGTTCCCTGGAAACACCATATATTTT
CASSSPGFPGNTIYF
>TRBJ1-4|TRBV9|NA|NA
TGTGCCAGCAGCGCTGCGGGACTGAATAATGAAAAACTGTTTTTT
CASSAAGLNNEKLFF
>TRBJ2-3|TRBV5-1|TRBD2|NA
TGCGCCAGCAGCTTGGGTGGTCGTAGCGGGGGGGCCACAGATACGCAGTATTTT
CASSLGGRSGGATDTQYF
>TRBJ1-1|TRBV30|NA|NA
TGTGCCTGGACCTCCCAGGCTATGAACACTGAAGCTTTCTTT
CAWTSQAMNTEAFF
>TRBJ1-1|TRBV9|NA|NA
TGTGCCAGCAGCGTAGCTCTAGACACTGAAGCTTTCTTT
CASSVALDTEAFF
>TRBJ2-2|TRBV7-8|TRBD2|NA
TGTGCCAGCAGCCCCGGGTTAGCGGGCAGGCGCGGGGAGCTGTTTTTT
CASSPGLAGRRGELFF
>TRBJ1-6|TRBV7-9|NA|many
TGTGCCAGCAGCTTAGTAAGGCAGGCTGTTTCACCCCTCCACTTT
CASSLVRQAVSPLHF
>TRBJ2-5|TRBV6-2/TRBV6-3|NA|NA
TGTGCCAGCAGTTACAGCCGGGGAGGTCTCCAAGAGACCCAGTACTTC
CASSYSRGGLQETQYF
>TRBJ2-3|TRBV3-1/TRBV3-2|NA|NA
TGTGCCAGCAGCCTTGGGGGCGGGGGACCCACAGATACGCAGTATTTT
CASSLGGGGPTDTQYF
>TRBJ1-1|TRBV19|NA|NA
TGTGCCAGTAGTGGGACTTCCAACACTGAAGCTTTCTTT
CASSGTSNTEAFF
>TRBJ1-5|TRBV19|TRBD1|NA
TGTGCCAGTAGCAACGACAGGGTTAGCAATCAGCCCCAGCATTTT
CASSNDRVSNQPQHF
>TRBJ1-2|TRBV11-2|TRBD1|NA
TGTGCCAGCAGCGCAACAACAGGGGCCCCCTATGGCTACACCTTC
CASSATTGAPYGYTF
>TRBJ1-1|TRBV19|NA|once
TGTGCCAGTACCGGGTTTCCCGTTGCGAACACTGAAGCTTTCTTT
CASTGFPVANTEAFF
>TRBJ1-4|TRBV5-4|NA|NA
TGTGCCAGCAGCCTCAATACACACCGTGAAAAACTGTTTTTT
CASSLNTHREKLFF
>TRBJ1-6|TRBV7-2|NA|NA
TGTGCCAGCAGCTTAGCCCGGGGATCCTATAATTCACCCCTCCACTTT
CASSLARGSYNSPLHF
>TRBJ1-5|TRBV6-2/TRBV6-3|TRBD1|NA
TGTGCCAGCAGTTTCGACAGGGGGCACCAGCCCCAGCATTTT
CASSFDRGHQPQHF
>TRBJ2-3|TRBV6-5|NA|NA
TGTGCCAGCAGTTACTCCAATACGCAGTATTTT
CASSYSNTQYF
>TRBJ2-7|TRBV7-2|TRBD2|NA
TGTGCCAGCAGCTTAGCTTGGCTAGCGGGGACCCGGGCGAGGGAGCAGTACTTC
CASSLAWLAGTRAREQYF
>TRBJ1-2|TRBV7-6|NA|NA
TGTGCCAGCAGCCCTAGCGAGGGCTACACCTTC
CASSPSEGYTF
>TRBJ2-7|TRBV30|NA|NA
TGTGCCTGGAGTGTACAAATCCGGACACCTTCCTACGAGCAGTACTTC
CAWSVQIRTPSYEQYF
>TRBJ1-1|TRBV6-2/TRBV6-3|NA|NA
TGTGCCAGCAGTTACTCGGGGGGTGAGGGCACTGAAGCTTTCTTT
CASSYSGGEGTEAFF
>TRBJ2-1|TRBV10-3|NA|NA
TGTGCCATTAGGACTTACTCCTACAATGAGCAGTTCTTC
CAIRTYSYNEQFF
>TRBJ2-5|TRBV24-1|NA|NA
TGTGCCACCAGTGCGGGGTCCAATCGGGAGACCCAGTACTTC
CATSAGSNRETQYF
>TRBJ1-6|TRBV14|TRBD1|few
TGTGCCAGCAGCCAAGTTCGAAGACAGGGTTCACCCCTCCACTTT
CASSQVRRQGSPLHF